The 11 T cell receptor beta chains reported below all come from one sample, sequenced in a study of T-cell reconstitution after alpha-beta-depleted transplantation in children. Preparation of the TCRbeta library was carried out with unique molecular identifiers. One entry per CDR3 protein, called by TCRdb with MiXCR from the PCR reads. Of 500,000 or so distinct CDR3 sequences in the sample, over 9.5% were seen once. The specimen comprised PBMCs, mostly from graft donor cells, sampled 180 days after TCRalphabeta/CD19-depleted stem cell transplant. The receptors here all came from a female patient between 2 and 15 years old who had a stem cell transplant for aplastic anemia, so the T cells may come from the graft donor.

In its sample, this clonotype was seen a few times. CDR3 sequence reads: CAWSPNGDQPQHF. As DNA, the CDR3 is TGTGCCTGGAGTCCGAATGGGGATCAGCCCCAGCATTTT. The rearrangement joins TRBV30 to TRBJ1-5; D unclear. The germline CDR1 and CDR2 sequences are GTSNPN and SVGIG (reference sequence). Between the trimmed V and J ends, which lost 2 bases and 5 bases, there was a span of 10 bases. This CDR3 comprises 13 residues. The full variable domain, completed using reference TRBV30 and TRBJ1-5, is SQTIHQWPATLVQPVGSPLSLECTVEGTSNPNLYWYRQAAGRGLQLLFYSVGIGQISSEVPQNLSASRPQDRQFILSSKKLLLSDSGFYLCAWSPNGDQPQHFGDGTRLSIL.

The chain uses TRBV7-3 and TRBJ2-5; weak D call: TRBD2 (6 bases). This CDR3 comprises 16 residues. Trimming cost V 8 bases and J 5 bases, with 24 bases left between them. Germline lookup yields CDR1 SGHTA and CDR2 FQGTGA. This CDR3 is CASRCSGGRNRETQYF. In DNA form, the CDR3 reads TGTGCCAGCCGCTGCTCCGGGGGACGGAACCGGGAGACCCAGTACTTC.

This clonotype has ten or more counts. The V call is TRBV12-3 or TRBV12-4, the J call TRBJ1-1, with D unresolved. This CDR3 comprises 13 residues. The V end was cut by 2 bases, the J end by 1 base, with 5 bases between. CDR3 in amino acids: CASSLLQNTEAFF. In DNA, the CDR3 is TGTGCCAGCAGTTTACTGCAGAACACTGAAGCTTTCTTT.

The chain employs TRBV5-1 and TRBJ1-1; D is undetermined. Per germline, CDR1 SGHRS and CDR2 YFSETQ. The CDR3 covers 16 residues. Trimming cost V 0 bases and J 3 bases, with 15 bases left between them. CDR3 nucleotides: TGCGCCAGCAGCTTGGGAGCCGGCAGCCAGGACACTGAAGCTTTCTTT. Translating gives CASSLGAGSQDTEAFF.

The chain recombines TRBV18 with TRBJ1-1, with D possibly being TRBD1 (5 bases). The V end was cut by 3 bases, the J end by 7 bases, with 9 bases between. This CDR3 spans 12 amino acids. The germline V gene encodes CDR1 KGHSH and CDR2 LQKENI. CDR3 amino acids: CASSPGGIEAFF. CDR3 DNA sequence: TGTGCCAGCTCACCGGGGGGAATTGAAGCTTTCTTT.

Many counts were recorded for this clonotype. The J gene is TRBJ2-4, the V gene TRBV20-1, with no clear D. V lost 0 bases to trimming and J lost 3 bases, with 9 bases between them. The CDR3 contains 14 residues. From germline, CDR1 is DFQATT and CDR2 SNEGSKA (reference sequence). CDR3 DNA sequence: TGCAGTGCTAGAGAGAGCCCTAGCAAAAACATTCAGTACTTC. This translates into CSARESPSKNIQYF.

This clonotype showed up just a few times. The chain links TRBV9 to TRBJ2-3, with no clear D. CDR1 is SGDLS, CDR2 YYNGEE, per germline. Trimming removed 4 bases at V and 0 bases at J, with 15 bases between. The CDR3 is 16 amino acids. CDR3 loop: CASSPSYRASTDTQYF. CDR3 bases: TGTGCCAGCAGCCCTTCCTATCGCGCCAGCACAGATACGCAGTATTTT.

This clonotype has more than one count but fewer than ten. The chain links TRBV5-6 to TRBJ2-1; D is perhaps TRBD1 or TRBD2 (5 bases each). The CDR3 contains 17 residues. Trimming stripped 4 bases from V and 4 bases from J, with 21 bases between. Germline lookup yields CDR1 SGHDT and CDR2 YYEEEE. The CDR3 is CASSRASGTLRYNEQFF. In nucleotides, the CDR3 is TGTGCCAGCAGCCGAGCATCCGGGACCCTAAGGTACAATGAGCAGTTCTTC.

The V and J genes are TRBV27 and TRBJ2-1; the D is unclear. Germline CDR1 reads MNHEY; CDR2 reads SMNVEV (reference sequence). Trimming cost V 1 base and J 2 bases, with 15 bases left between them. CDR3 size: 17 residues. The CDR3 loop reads CASSLLAVGGAYNEQFF. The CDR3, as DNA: TGTGCCAGCAGTTTATTGGCAGTCGGCGGAGCCTACAATGAGCAGTTCTTC.

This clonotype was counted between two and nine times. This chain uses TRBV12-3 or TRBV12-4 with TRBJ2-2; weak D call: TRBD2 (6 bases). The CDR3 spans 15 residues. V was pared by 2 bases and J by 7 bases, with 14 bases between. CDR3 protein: CASSLTTSFVGELFF. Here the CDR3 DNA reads TGTGCCAGCAGTTTAACGACTAGTTTCGTCGGGGAGCTGTTTTTT.

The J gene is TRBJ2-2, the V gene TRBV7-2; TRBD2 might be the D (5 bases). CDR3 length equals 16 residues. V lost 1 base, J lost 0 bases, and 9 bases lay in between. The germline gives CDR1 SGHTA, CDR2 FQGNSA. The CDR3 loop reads CASSLVAGTNTGELFF. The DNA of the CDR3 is TGTGCCAGCAGCTTAGTGGCCGGGACGAACACCGGGGAGCTGTTTTTT.